This TCR beta chain was recorded in a study of T cell changes during pregnancy in multiple sclerosis. The V gene's germline CDR1 is LNHDA and CDR2 SQIVND (reference sequence). The V end lost 6 bases, the J end lost 7 bases, and 21 bases lay between the germline ends. The CDR3 contains 16 residues. Only in-frame clones appear in the TCRdb table, and some are missing; sequencing was by immunoSEQ multiplex PCR. This repertoire shows 75,000 to 80,000 clones, around 93% found once; its top ten account for 2.6%. This clonotype was sampled from a female donor in good health, enrolled as a control in a pregnancy study. The starting material was peripheral blood, obtained after pregnancy. J is TRBJ2-2 and V is TRBV19; the D gene is possibly TRBD2 (6 bases). Written as DNA, the CDR3 is TGTGCCAGTAGACCATACGGGAGTGAATACCACGGGGAGCTGTTTTTT. Translation: CASRPYGSEYHGELFF.